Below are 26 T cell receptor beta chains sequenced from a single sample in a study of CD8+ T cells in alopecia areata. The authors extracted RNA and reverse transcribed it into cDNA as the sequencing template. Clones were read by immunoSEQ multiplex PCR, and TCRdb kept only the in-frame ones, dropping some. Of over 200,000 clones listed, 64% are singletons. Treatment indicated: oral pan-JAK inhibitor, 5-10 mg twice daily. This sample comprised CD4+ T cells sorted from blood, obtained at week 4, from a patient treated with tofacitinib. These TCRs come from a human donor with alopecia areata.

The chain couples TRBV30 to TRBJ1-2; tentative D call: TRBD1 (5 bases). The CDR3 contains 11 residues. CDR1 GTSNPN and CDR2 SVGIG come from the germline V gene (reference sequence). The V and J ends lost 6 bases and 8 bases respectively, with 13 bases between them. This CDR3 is CACSGFGGYTF. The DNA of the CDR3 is TGTGCCTGCTCAGGGTTTGGGGGCTACACCTTC. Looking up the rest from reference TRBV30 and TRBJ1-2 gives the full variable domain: SQTIHQWPATLVQPVGSPLSLECTVEGTSNPNLYWYRQAAGRGLQLLFYSVGIGQISSEVPQNLSASRPQDRQFILSSKKLLLSDSGFYLCACSGFGGYTFGSGTRLTVV.

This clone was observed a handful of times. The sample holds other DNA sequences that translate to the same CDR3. DNA of the CDR3: TGCAGCGTTGGGGGTAGCAATCAGCCCCAGCATTTT. It yields the protein CSVGGSNQPQHF. The chain combines TRBV29-1 with TRBJ1-5, with D hard to call. Germline CDR1 is SQVTM and CDR2 is ANQGSEA. The CDR3 sequence is 12 residues long. Trimming stripped 4 bases from V and 0 bases from J, with 4 bases between.

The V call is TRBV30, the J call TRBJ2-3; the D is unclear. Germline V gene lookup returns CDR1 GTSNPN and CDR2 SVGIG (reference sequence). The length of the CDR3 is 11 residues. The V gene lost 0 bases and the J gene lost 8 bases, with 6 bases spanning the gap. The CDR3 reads CAWSVLGTQYF. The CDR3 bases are TGTGCCTGGAGTGTACTGGGTACGCAGTATTTT.

The CDR3: CASSLGGGAGQPQHF. In nucleotides, the CDR3 is TGTGCCAGCAGTCTAGGAGGGGGCGCGGGTCAGCCCCAGCATTTT. J is TRBJ1-5 and V is TRBV5-4, with TRBD1 matching 7 bases. CDR1 and CDR2 from the germline V gene are SGHNT and YYREEE (reference sequence). This CDR3 contains 15 residues. Trimming took 5 bases from V and 6 from J; bases not matched to a gene: 11.

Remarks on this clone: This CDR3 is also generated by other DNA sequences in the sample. The CDR3 is CAISESRGGETQYF. The DNA of the CDR3 is TGTGCCATCAGTGAGTCCAGGGGAGGAGAGACCCAGTACTTC. The chain couples TRBV10-3 to TRBJ2-5, with D perhaps being TRBD1 or TRBD2 (6 bases each). The CDR3 extends over 14 amino acids. V was shortened by 0 bases and J by 4 bases, with 9 bases between the two germline ends. CDR1 and CDR2 (germline): ENHRY, SYGVKD.

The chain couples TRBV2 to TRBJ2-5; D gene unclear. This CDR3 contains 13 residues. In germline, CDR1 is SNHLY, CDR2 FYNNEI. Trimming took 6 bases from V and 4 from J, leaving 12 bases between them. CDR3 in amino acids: CASSVTVGETQYF. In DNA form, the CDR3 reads TGTGCCAGCAGCGTGACCGTAGGAGAGACCCAGTACTTC.

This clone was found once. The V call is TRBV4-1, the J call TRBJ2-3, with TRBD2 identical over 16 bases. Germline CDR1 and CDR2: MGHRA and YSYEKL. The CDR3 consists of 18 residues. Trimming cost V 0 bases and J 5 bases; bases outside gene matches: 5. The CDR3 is CASSQEGLAGGRRDTQYF. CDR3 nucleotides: TGCGCCAGCAGCCAAGAGGGACTAGCGGGGGGGCGGAGAGATACGCAGTATTTT.

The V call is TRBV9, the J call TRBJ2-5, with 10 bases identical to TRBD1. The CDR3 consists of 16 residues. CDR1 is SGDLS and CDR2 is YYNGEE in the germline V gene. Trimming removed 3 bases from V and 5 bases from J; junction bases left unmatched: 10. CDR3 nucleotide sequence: TGTGCCAGCAGCGCCTCGACAGGGGGCTTAGGGGAGACCCAGTACTTC. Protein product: CASSASTGGLGETQYF.

The CDR3 DNA reads TGTGCCAGCAGCCCCGATCCTAACACCGGGGAGCTGTTTTTT. As protein: CASSPDPNTGELFF. The rearrangement joins TRBV5-5 to TRBJ2-2; no clear D. V was pared by 4 bases and J by 2 bases, with 9 bases between. Germline CDR1 is SGHKS and CDR2 is YYEKEE (reference sequence). The CDR3 has 14 residues.

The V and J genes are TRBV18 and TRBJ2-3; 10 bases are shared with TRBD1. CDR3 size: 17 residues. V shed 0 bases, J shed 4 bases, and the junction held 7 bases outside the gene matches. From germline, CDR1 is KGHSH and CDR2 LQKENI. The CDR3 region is CASSPPTVTGGADTQYF. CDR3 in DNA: TGTGCCAGCTCACCACCGACCGTGACAGGGGGCGCAGATACGCAGTATTTT.

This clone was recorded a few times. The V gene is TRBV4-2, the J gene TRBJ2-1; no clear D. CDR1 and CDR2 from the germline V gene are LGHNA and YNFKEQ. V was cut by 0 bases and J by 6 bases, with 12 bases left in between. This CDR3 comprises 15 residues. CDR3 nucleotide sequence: TGTGCCAGCAGCCAAGAGATGCACCACCCCAATGAGCAGTTCTTC. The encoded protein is CASSQEMHHPNEQFF.

CDR3 amino acids: CASRTFTSSGRRVELFF. The DNA of the CDR3 is TGTGCCAGTAGAACCTTCACCTCTAGCGGGCGGCGTGTAGAGCTGTTTTTT. The gene calls are TRBV19 and TRBJ2-2, with 8 bases aligning to TRBD2. The CDR3 sequence is 17 residues long. Germline CDR1 and CDR2: LNHDA and SQIVND (reference sequence). V was clipped by 6 bases and J by 11 bases; unmatched bases: 20.

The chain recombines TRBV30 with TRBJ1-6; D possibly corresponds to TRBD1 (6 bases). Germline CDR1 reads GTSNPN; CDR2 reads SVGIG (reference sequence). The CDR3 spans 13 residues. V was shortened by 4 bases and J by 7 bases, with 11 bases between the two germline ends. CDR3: CAWTGQFNSPLHF. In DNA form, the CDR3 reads TGTGCCTGGACAGGACAGTTCAATTCACCCCTCCACTTT.

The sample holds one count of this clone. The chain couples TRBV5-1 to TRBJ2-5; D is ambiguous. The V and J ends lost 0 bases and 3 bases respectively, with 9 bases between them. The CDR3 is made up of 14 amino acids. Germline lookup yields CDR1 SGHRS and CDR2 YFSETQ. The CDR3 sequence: CASSLGGQKETQYF. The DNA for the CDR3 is TGCGCCAGCAGCTTGGGTGGCCAGAAAGAGACCCAGTACTTC.

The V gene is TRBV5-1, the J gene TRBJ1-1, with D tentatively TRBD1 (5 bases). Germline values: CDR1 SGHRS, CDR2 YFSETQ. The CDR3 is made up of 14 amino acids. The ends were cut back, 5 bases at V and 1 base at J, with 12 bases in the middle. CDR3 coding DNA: TGCGCCAGCAGGCCCGGGACGGCGAACACTGAAGCTTTCTTT. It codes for CASRPGTANTEAFF.

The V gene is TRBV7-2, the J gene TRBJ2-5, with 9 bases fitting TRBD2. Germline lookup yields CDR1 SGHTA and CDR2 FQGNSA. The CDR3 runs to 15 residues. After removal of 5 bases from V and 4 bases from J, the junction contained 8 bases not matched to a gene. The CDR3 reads CASSPYSGGRETQYF. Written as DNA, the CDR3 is TGTGCCAGCAGCCCATATAGCGGGGGCAGAGAGACCCAGTACTTC.

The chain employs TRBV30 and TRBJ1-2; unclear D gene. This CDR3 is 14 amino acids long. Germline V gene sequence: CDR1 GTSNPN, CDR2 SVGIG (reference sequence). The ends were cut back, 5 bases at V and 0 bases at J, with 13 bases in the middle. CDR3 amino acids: CAWQPGSANYGYTF. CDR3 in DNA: TGTGCCTGGCAGCCGGGCAGTGCTAACTATGGCTACACCTTC.

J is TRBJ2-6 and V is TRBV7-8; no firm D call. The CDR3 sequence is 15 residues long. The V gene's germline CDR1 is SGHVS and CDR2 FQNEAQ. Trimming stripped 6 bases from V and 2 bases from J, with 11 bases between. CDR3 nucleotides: TGTGCCAGCAGTCTCCCGGTAACTGGGGCCAACGTCCTGACTTTC. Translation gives CASSLPVTGANVLTF.

The CDR3 sequence: CASSQGLISGGKETQYF. The CDR3 nucleotides are TGCGCCAGCAGCCAAGGATTGATAAGCGGGGGGAAAGAGACCCAGTACTTC. V usage is TRBV4-3 and J usage is TRBJ2-5; 9 nucleotides match TRBD2. The CDR3 has 17 amino acids. Trimming at V came to 1 base and at J to 3 bases, leaving 9 bases not matched to a gene. The V gene's germline CDR1 is LGHNA and CDR2 YSLEER.

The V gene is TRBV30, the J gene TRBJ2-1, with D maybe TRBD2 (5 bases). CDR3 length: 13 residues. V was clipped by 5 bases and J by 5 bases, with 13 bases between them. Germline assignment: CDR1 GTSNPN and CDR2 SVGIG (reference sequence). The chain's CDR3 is CAWGRGSNNEQFF. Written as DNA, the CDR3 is TGTGCCTGGGGCCGCGGGTCCAACAATGAGCAGTTCTTC. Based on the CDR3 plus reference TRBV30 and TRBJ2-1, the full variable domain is SQTIHQWPATLVQPVGSPLSLECTVEGTSNPNLYWYRQAAGRGLQLLFYSVGIGQISSEVPQNLSASRPQDRQFILSSKKLLLSDSGFYLCAWGRGSNNEQFFGPGTRLTVL.

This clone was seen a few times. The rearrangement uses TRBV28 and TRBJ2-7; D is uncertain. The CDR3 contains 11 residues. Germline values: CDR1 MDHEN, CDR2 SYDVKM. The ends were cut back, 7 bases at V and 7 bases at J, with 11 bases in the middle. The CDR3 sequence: CASTLYGEQYF. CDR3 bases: TGTGCCAGCACCCTTTACGGGGAGCAGTACTTC. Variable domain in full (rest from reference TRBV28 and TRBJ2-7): DVKVTQSSRYLVKRTGEKVFLECVQDMDHENMFWYRQDPGLGLRLIYFSYDVKMKEKGDIPEGYSVSREKKERFSLILESASTNQTSMYLCASTLYGEQYFGPGTRLTVT.

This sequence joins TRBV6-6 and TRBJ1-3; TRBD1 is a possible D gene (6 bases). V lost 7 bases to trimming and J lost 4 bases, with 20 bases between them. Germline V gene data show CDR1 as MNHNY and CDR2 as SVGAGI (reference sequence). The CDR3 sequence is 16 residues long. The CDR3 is CASTLSGGLRGNTIYF. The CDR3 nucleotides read TGTGCCAGCACATTATCCGGGGGCCTAAGGGGAAACACCATATATTTT.

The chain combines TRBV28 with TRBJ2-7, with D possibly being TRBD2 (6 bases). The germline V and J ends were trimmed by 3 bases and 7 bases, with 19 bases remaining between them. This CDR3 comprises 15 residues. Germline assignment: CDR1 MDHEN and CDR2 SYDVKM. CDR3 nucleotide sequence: TGTGCCAGCAGTTTCGCGGGGCAGGGTCCTAAGGAGCAGTACTTC. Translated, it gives CASSFAGQGPKEQYF.

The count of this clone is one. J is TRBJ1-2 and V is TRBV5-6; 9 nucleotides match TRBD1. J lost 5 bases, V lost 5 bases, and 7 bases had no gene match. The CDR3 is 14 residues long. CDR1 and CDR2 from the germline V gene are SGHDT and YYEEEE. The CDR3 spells CASRLDRGPYGYTF. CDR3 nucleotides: TGTGCCAGCAGACTGGACAGGGGCCCATATGGCTACACCTTC.

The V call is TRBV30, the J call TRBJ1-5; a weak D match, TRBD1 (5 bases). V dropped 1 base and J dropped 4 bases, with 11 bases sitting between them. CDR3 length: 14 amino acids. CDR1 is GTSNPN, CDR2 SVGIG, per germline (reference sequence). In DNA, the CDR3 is TGTGCCTGGAGTGGGAGGGGTGGAAATCAGCCCCAGCATTTT. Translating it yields CAWSGRGGNQPQHF.

CDR3 sequence: CASSLAAGTYEQYF. CDR3 nucleotides: TGCGCCAGCAGCTTGGCCGCAGGCACCTACGAGCAGTACTTC. This rearrangement joins TRBV5-1 to TRBJ2-7, with unresolved D. The CDR3 has 14 residues. Trimming took 0 bases from V and 2 from J, leaving 9 bases between them. Germline CDR1 and CDR2: SGHRS and YFSETQ.